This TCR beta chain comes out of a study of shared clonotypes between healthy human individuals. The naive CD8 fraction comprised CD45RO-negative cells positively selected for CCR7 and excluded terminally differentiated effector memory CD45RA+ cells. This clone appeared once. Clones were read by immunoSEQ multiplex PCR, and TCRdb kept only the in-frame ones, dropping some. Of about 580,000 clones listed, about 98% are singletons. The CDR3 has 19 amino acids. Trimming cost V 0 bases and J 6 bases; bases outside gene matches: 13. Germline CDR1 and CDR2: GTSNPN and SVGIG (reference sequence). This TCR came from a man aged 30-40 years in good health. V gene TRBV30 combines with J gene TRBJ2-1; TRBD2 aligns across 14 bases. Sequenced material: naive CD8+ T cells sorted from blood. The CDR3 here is CAWSVAIGTSGSTGNEQFF. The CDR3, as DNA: TGTGCCTGGAGTGTGGCTATCGGGACTAGCGGGAGTACGGGCAATGAGCAGTTCTTC.